The 31 T cell receptor beta chains reported below all come from one sample, sequenced in a study of blood T cell repertoires in COVID-19. Sequencing used immunoSEQ multiplex PCR; TCRdb keeps in-frame clones, though not all of them. The data hold some 120,000 clones, with approximately 82% observed a single time. Sequenced sample: peripheral blood. The source is a man aged 65 to 79 with active or convalescent COVID-19.

J is TRBJ1-2 and V is TRBV4-3; TRBD1 matches at 7 bases. The trim removed 4 bases at V and 3 bases at J, leaving 8 bases unmatched. This CDR3 is 15 amino acids long. Germline-derived CDR1 and CDR2 are LGHNA and YSLEER. The CDR3 bases are TGCGCCAGCAGCCGGGACAGCAAGGCCCACTATGGCTACACCTTC. It codes for CASSRDSKAHYGYTF.

V and J are TRBV3-1 (or the pseudogene TRBV3-2) and TRBJ2-1; tentatively, D is TRBD2 (6 bases). CDR3 length equals 16 residues. Germline CDR1 and CDR2: LGHDT and YNNKEL (reference sequence). Trimming shortened V by 0 bases and J by 9 bases, and 18 bases separated the two germline ends. This chain's CDR3 is CASSQDRSGRWGEQFF. In nucleotides, the CDR3 is TGTGCCAGCAGCCAAGATCGAAGCGGGCGGTGGGGTGAGCAGTTCTTC.

In its sample, this clone was seen a few times. The chain employs TRBV7-2 and TRBJ1-6; unclear D gene. The length of the CDR3 is 13 residues. The germline CDR1 and CDR2 sequences are SGHTA and FQGNSA. With 5 bases removed from V and 7 bases from J, the gap between germline ends came to 9 bases. The DNA for the CDR3 is TGTGCCAGCAGCCCTCAGTGGAATTCACCCCTCCACTTT. Encoded protein: CASSPQWNSPLHF.

The rearrangement links TRBV6-2 or TRBV6-3 to TRBJ1-1; TRBD1 agrees at 7 bases. Germline-derived CDR1 and CDR2 are MNHEY and SVGEGT. V was clipped by 2 bases and J by 0 bases; unmatched bases: 6. The CDR3 spans 16 residues. The CDR3 reads CASSYPTGRVNTEAFF. CDR3 nucleotide sequence: TGTGCCAGCAGTTACCCGACAGGGCGGGTGAACACTGAAGCTTTCTTT.

The chain recombines TRBV5-5 with TRBJ2-7, with D perhaps TRBD1 (5 bases). V gave up 4 bases and J gave up 1 base, with 15 bases separating them. This CDR3 has 15 residues. The germline gives CDR1 SGHKS, CDR2 YYEKEE (reference sequence). The DNA of the CDR3 is TGTGCCAGCAGCCCGCAGGGAAGGGGTTCCTACGAGCAGTACTTC. This translates into CASSPQGRGSYEQYF.

The chain employs TRBV10-3 and TRBJ2-7; 8 bases agree with TRBD1. This CDR3 has 13 residues. J gave up 6 bases and V 6 bases, and 7 bases lay outside the gene matches. CDR1 and CDR2 (germline): ENHRY, SYGVKD. CDR3 sequence: CAIRGTGSGEQYF. The CDR3, as DNA: TGTGCCATCAGGGGGACAGGATCTGGCGAGCAGTACTTC.

The V gene is TRBV18, the J gene TRBJ2-3; 7 bases agree with TRBD1. The CDR3 has 18 amino acids. Germline V gene lookup returns CDR1 KGHSH and CDR2 LQKENI. Trimming took 3 bases from V and 0 from J; bases not matched to a gene: 12. DNA of the CDR3: TGTGCCAGCTCACCCATCCAGGGGGTTGGGAGAAGCACAGATACGCAGTATTTT. As protein: CASSPIQGVGRSTDTQYF. Full variable domain (remainder filled in from reference TRBV18 and TRBJ2-3): NAGVMQNPRHLVRRRGQEARLRCSPMKGHSHVYWYRQLPEEGLKFMVYLQKENIIDESGMPKERFSAEFPKEGPSILRIQQVVRGDSAAYFCASSPIQGVGRSTDTQYFGPGTRLTVL.

This clone has a handful of counts. J is TRBJ1-1 and V is TRBV18; no definite D call. Germline CDR1 is KGHSH and CDR2 is LQKENI. The CDR3 consists of 15 residues. Between the trimmed V and J ends, which lost 2 bases and 4 bases, there was a span of 14 bases. DNA of the CDR3: TGTGCCAGCTCACCAGTTTCCGATCGGTTCACTGAAGCTTTCTTT. It specifies CASSPVSDRFTEAFF.

The V and J genes are TRBV6-2 or TRBV6-3 and TRBJ2-5; D uncertain. The CDR3 is 10 amino acids. Germline V gene sequence: CDR1 MNHEY, CDR2 SVGEGT. Trimming took 8 bases from V and 9 from J, leaving 10 bases between them. In nucleotides, the CDR3 is TGTGCCAGCGGCCTTATGTCCCAGTACTTC. As protein: CASGLMSQYF.

This sequence joins TRBV19 and TRBJ2-1; 8 bases match TRBD1. Germline V gene data show CDR1 as LNHDA and CDR2 as SQIVND (reference sequence). With 0 bases clipped from V and 15 bases from J, the junction kept 10 bases outside the gene matches. The CDR3 runs to 14 residues. The CDR3 region has the DNA TGTGCCAGTAGTATAGAGCCCGACAGGGGTCGTCCGTTCTTC. Translated: CASSIEPDRGRPFF.

The genes are TRBV28 and TRBJ1-5; 9 positions agree with TRBD1. The CDR3 totals 16 residues. The germline V gene encodes CDR1 MDHEN and CDR2 SYDVKM. Trimming removed 4 bases from V and 2 bases from J; junction bases left unmatched: 6. This CDR3 reads CASSSGTGRGNQPQHF. DNA of the CDR3: TGTGCCAGCAGTTCCGGGACAGGGCGTGGCAATCAGCCCCAGCATTTT.

The chain recombines TRBV19 with TRBJ1-1; D perhaps matches TRBD1 (5 bases). Trimming pared 3 bases from V and 4 bases from J, leaving 9 bases between. Germline loops: CDR1 LNHDA, CDR2 SQIVND (reference sequence). The CDR3 has 13 residues. The CDR3 coding sequence is TGTGCCAGTAGTATCGACAGACTCACTGAAGCTTTCTTT. Translation gives CASSIDRLTEAFF.

This chain joins TRBV11-2 and TRBJ1-5; D possibly corresponds to TRBD1 (5 bases). The germline CDR1 and CDR2 sequences are SGHAT and FQNNGV. This CDR3 has 15 amino acids. V lost 1 base, J lost 3 bases, and 10 bases lay in between. The DNA of the CDR3 is TGTGCCAGCAGCTTAGGGGGCTTAGACAATCAGCCCCAGCATTTT. It codes for CASSLGGLDNQPQHF.

The CDR3: CASSLVGGRGQYF. The DNA of the CDR3 is TGTGCCAGCAGCTTGGTCGGAGGCCGCGGGCAGTACTTC. This sequence joins TRBV11-3 and TRBJ2-7; a weak D match, TRBD2 (5 bases). V shed 3 bases and J shed 9 bases, with 15 bases lying between them. The CDR3 covers 13 residues. Germline assignment: CDR1 SGHNT and CDR2 YENEEA.

This chain joins TRBV6-2 or TRBV6-3 and TRBJ2-4, with 10 bases that match TRBD1. This CDR3 has 17 residues. The ends lost 2 bases at V and 2 bases at J; junction bases unmatched: 6. Per the germline V gene, CDR1 is MNHEY and CDR2 is SVGEGT. CDR3 nucleotide sequence: TGTGCCAGCAGTTACGGGACAGGGGTCTTAACCAAAAACATTCAGTACTTC. It specifies CASSYGTGVLTKNIQYF.

This clone was observed once. This rearrangement joins TRBV5-8 to TRBJ1-2; TRBD1 aligns across 10 bases. Germline-derived CDR1 and CDR2 are SGHTS and YDEGEE. After removal of 3 bases from V and 4 bases from J, the junction contained 9 bases not matched to a gene. The CDR3 spans 16 residues. In nucleotides, the CDR3 is TGTGCCAGCAGCTACGCGCGGACAGGGGGTATCTATGGCTACACCTTC. It codes for CASSYARTGGIYGYTF.

V gene TRBV7-2 combines with J gene TRBJ2-5; TRBD2 agrees at 14 bases. Germline values: CDR1 SGHTA, CDR2 FQGNSA. The CDR3 extends over 15 amino acids. With V trimmed by 5 bases and J by 5 bases, 4 bases remained unmatched. CDR3 DNA: TGTGCCAGCAGCATGACTAGCGGGAGGGTGGAGACCCAGTACTTC. Its protein product is CASSMTSGRVETQYF.

This chain joins TRBV6-5 and TRBJ2-1; the D is unclear. Trimming stripped 2 bases from V and 0 bases from J, with 8 bases between. Germline CDR1 MNHEY, CDR2 SVGAGI. This CDR3 has 15 amino acids. The CDR3 DNA follows: TGTGCCAGCAGTTACGGCATTCACTCCTACAATGAGCAGTTCTTC. Its translation is CASSYGIHSYNEQFF.

V and J are TRBV3-1 (or the pseudogene TRBV3-2) and TRBJ1-1, with D possibly TRBD1 on 5 matching bases. Germline lookup yields CDR1 LGHDT and CDR2 YNNKEL (reference sequence). The CDR3 is 17 amino acids. V dropped 0 bases and J dropped 7 bases, with 21 bases sitting between them. As DNA, the CDR3 is TGTGCCAGCAGCCAAGAAACAGGAGCCCAGGGTAAGGGTGAAGCTTTCTTT. Residues: CASSQETGAQGKGEAFF.

The CDR3 bases are TGTGCCAGTAGTCACAGAACACAAGAGACCCAGTACTTC. It codes for CASSHRTQETQYF. The genes are TRBV19 and TRBJ2-5; D remains unclear. CDR3 size: 13 residues. Deletions cut 5 bases from V and 2 bases from J, with 9 bases between. Germline CDR1 reads LNHDA; CDR2 reads SQIVND (reference sequence).

V and J are TRBV12-5 and TRBJ1-6; D is undetermined. The CDR3 is made up of 16 amino acids. CDR1 is LGHNT, CDR2 FRNRAP, per germline. Trimming removed 9 bases at V and 6 bases at J, with 21 bases between. CDR3 in amino acids: CARTEGPAAGNSPLHF. In nucleotides, the CDR3 is TGTGCTAGGACGGAAGGCCCGGCGGCTGGTAATTCACCCCTCCACTTT. The full variable domain, with the rest looked up from reference TRBV12-5 and TRBJ1-6, is DARVTQTPRHKVTEMGQEVTMRCQPILGHNTVFWYRQTMMQGLELLAYFRNRAPLDDSGMPKDRFSAEMPDATLATLKIQPSEPRDSAVYFCARTEGPAAGNSPLHFGNGTRLTVT.

The chain couples TRBV19 to TRBJ1-3, with D tentatively TRBD1 (6 bases). Trimming took off 4 bases at V and 4 bases at J, with 11 bases between the two ends. This CDR3 region has 14 residues. Per germline, CDR1 LNHDA and CDR2 SQIVND (reference sequence). CDR3 amino acids: CASSKRTDGNTIYF. DNA of the CDR3: TGTGCCAGTAGTAAACGGACAGACGGAAACACCATATATTTT.

The chain joins TRBV28 to TRBJ1-5, with 9 bases matching TRBD1. The ends lost 7 bases at V and 2 bases at J; junction bases unmatched: 9. CDR3 length: 16 amino acids. Germline assignment: CDR1 MDHEN and CDR2 SYDVKM. The CDR3 coding sequence is TGTGCCAGCACCCCTTCGGGACAGGGTGGCAATCAGCCCCAGCATTTT. Translated: CASTPSGQGGNQPQHF.

The chain joins TRBV19 to TRBJ1-5; TRBD1 aligns across 8 bases. Per germline, CDR1 LNHDA and CDR2 SQIVND (reference sequence). Losses at the gene ends were 6 bases for V and 1 base for J; bases not matched to a gene: 8. The CDR3 spans 16 residues. For the CDR3, the DNA is TGTGCCAGTAGGACGATACAGGGGGGGAGCAATCAGCCCCAGCATTTT. As protein: CASRTIQGGSNQPQHF.

The chain uses TRBV7-2 and TRBJ1-2; D might be TRBD1 (5 bases). V lost 5 bases, J lost 14 bases, and 18 bases lay in between. CDR1 is SGHTA, CDR2 FQGNSA, per germline. There are 12 residues in the CDR3. The CDR3 region has the DNA TGTGCCAGCAGCCCCCGTGCAGGGCAGCTAACCTTC. It is translated as CASSPRAGQLTF.

V is TRBV25-1 and J is TRBJ2-7, with TRBD1 matching over 10 bases. The germline V gene has CDR1 MGHDK and CDR2 SYGVNS. Germline trimming cut 1 base from V and 2 bases from J; bases unmatched to any gene: 2. The CDR3 has 15 amino acids. The CDR3, as DNA: TGTGCCAGCAGTGAATGGGACAGGGGCACCTACGAGCAGTACTTC. Encoded protein: CASSEWDRGTYEQYF.

The V and J genes are TRBV2 and TRBJ1-1; TRBD1 matches at 9 bases. The CDR3 extends over 13 amino acids. Looked up from germline, CDR1 is SNHLY and CDR2 is FYNNEI. J was trimmed by 6 bases and V by 10 bases; bases with no gene match: 9. The CDR3 protein is CATHRDRDPEAFF. For the CDR3, the DNA is TGTGCCACTCACCGGGACAGGGACCCTGAAGCTTTCTTT.

There are a few counts of this clone. J is TRBJ1-1 and V is TRBV20-1; 9 bases agree with TRBD1. CDR3 length: 14 residues. Germline V gene data show CDR1 as DFQATT and CDR2 as SNEGSKA (reference sequence). J was trimmed by 3 bases and V by 6 bases; bases with no gene match: 8. The chain's CDR3 is CSASVGQGYTEAFF. The DNA for the CDR3 is TGCAGTGCAAGTGTGGGACAGGGTTACACTGAAGCTTTCTTT.

This chain uses TRBV27 with TRBJ2-7; no clear D gene. Germline V gives CDR1 MNHEY, CDR2 SMNVEV (reference sequence). The V and J ends lost 5 bases and 1 base respectively, with 12 bases between them. The CDR3 totals 14 residues. Here the CDR3 DNA reads TGTGCCAGCAGTCCGTCAGACAAGTCCTACGAGCAGTACTTC. Protein: CASSPSDKSYEQYF.

CDR3 sequence (DNA): TGTGCCAGCAGCTTAGCGAGGCTAGCGGGGCTCCCGAGGGAGCAGTACTTC. This sequence encodes CASSLARLAGLPREQYF. This sequence joins TRBV7-8 and TRBJ2-7; TRBD2 matches 9 bases. Germline assignment: CDR1 SGHVS and CDR2 FQNEAQ. The CDR3 is made up of 17 amino acids. With V trimmed by 0 bases and J by 7 bases, 13 bases remained unmatched.

V and J are TRBV29-1 and TRBJ1-1, with a weak D call TRBD1 (6 bases). This CDR3 is 12 amino acids long. CDR1 is SQVTM, CDR2 ANQGSEA, per germline. The V gene lost 6 bases and the J gene lost 6 bases, with 14 bases spanning the gap. The chain's CDR3 is CSVQTGFSEAFF. Written as DNA, the CDR3 is TGCAGCGTACAAACAGGGTTTTCTGAAGCTTTCTTT.